This T cell receptor beta chain was sequenced during a study of beta chain features in type 1 diabetes (dated by TCRdb to the late 2010s). Regarding the research as a whole: Mean age, gender distribution, total cell number and subset yield did not differ between patients and healthy donors. A total of about 100 million sorted cells were examined across all samples, and RNA yield correlated strongly with the number of cells per subset. In the study, recently diagnosed type 1 diabetes patients and matched healthy donors were compared on the TCRB repertoires of their sorted circulating CD4+ T cell subsets. Regulatory and stem cell-like memory subsets were isolated from only 8 patients and roughly eight healthy donors, whereas naive and central memory subsets came from all 30 or so donors. What the work shows at the level of the full study, not this receptor alone: Only small numbers of individuals were included in the HLA sub-analyses, which left unresolved whether HLA type had any influence on TCRB rearrangement. In all four CD4+ subsets, TCRB CDR3 length was moderately but significantly shorter in type 1 diabetes patients. Because cDNA rather than genomic DNA was sequenced, highly expressing activated cells could have been over-represented, although no difference in activation and CD3 levels was found between groups. Patients with type 1 diabetes made fewer insertions and deleted more nucleotides at VDJ recombination sites, implying thymic rearrangement abnormalities. Naive, central memory and regulatory TCRB repertoires appeared to be more similar among patients than among healthy donors. PCR might favor shorter templates, but patient and control samples were amplified and corrected together, so any skew would affect both groups equally.

Each donor gave one peripheral blood draw, averaging approximately 0.11 L, which was collected into heparinised tubes. A BD FACSAria II and a panel including CD45RO, CCR7, CD25, CD127, CD95 and CD27 were used to sort naive, central memory, regulatory and stem cell-like memory CD4+ T cells. All sorted populations exceeded 98% purity. PBMCs were isolated right away by Lymphoprep density gradient centrifugation and were stained directly, without culture. Samples were stained and sorted in pairs, with one healthy donor and one patient per experiment, so that batch effects were minimized. The entire isolated RNA was reverse transcribed using the High Capacity cDNA Reverse Transcription Kit, and thus expressed TCRB transcripts were sequenced. Deep immunoSEQ sequencing was applied to naive, central memory and regulatory T cell samples, giving an average of about 3.57 million total reads per sample. Sorted cells were lysed in RLT buffer and RNA was extracted with DNase-treated RNeasy Micro or Mini kits, depending on cell number. To prevent cross-contamination, each cell subset was processed individually, whereas patient and healthy donor samples were processed jointly. The immunoSEQ multiplex PCR was used to amplify TCRB sequences from cDNA, yielding 87-bp fragments that span the CDR3 region. Sequencing of the amplicons was performed on the Illumina HiSeq platform. Regarding the original processing steps: Synthetic template baselines were used to correct PCR bias computationally, reads within Hamming distance 2 were collapsed, and singletons that could not be merged were discarded. Reads were aligned against IMGT so that V, D and J genes, CDR3 length and insertions or deletions at six rearrangement sites could be assigned. Within each subset, clonotype counts were normalized to sorted cell number, and only after that were true diversity and Gini coefficients computed with the tcR R package. The overlap coefficient, calculated on TCRB nucleotide sequences, was used to measure repertoire sharing. Out-of-frame TCRB sequences from naive cells were analyzed as a proxy for the pre-selection repertoire. The clones in this table, taken by TCRdb from immuneACCESS, are in-frame only. Not every clone is retained; where verified, under half of the shortfall comes from an unresolved V gene, and the cause of the rest is unknown. V and J calls plus clone size are reproduced from that table; the DNA served to infer D and trimming. The sample data list some 500,000 clones, and about an eighth of these were observed just once. The top ten clonotypes cover over 0.04% of the sample.

V is shortened by 3 bases, J by 2 bases, and the region joining them spans 20 bases. The CDR3 goes from the cysteine to the phenylalanine over 19 residues. Here the CDR3 DNA is all that survives: 57 bases in frame from base 1. Sequences LNHDA (CDR1) and SQIVND (CDR2) are obtained from the germline V gene (reference sequence). On this clone itself: The target of this receptor is not known. Base quality data are lacking; no much larger clone is found one base away.

Input material: naive CD4+ T cells from blood. Read against the paper, the sample's cell subset or site label means: true naive CD4+ T cells. The rearranged chain carries TRBV19 and TRBJ2-6; TRBD1 could be the D gene, as 6 bases match. This receptor was identified in a woman aged 18-29 years in good health. CDR3 sequence: CASSIPVYRVVTGANVLTF. The DNA reads as follows: TGTGCCAGTAGTATTCCTGTCTACAGGGTAGTGACTGGGGCCAACGTCCTGACTTTC.